The 3 T cell receptor beta chains below were found in one sample sequenced in a study of blood T cell repertoires in COVID-19 (dated by TCRdb to 2020 to 2021). The library was obtained by the immunoSEQ multiplex PCR assay. TCRdb took over this immuneACCESS table, retaining in-frame rearrangements with V and J assigned. Such tables are incomplete; in checked studies, under half of the missing clones stem from an unresolved V gene, and the remainder is unexplained. A total of about 98,000 clones appear in this sample, over 75% of them only once. The ten largest clones add up to roughly 10% of the sample. Sequencing was done on a sample of peripheral blood. The source is a woman older than 75 with acute or convalescent COVID-19.

This sequence joins TRBV7-9 and TRBJ1-4; 9 nucleotides match TRBD1. Looked up from germline, CDR1 is SEHNR and CDR2 is FQNEAQ (reference sequence). Unmatched junction bases numbered 3, after V lost 4 bases and J lost 0 bases. The CDR3 is 16 amino acids. CDR3 sequence: CASSSRQGATNEKLFF. The CDR3 nucleotides are TGTGCCAGCAGCTCCCGACAGGGGGCAACTAATGAAAAACTGTTTTTT.

The chain links TRBV4-1 to TRBJ1-4, with unresolved D. The CDR3 spans 13 residues. Trimming left V 8 bases short and J 4 bases short, with 11 bases between. The germline V gene encodes CDR1 MGHRA and CDR2 YSYEKL. In nucleotides, the CDR3 is TGCGCCAGCGGAAGGAGGGATAATGAAAAACTGTTTTTT. Residues: CASGRRDNEKLFF.

The chain combines TRBV18 with TRBJ2-5; TRBD2 agrees at 7 bases. The CDR3 runs 16 residues. Germline CDR1 and CDR2: KGHSH and LQKENI. V shed 6 bases, J shed 5 bases, and the junction held 15 bases outside the gene matches. The CDR3 sequence is CASSSAGGGSSETQYF. CDR3 bases: TGTGCCAGCTCTTCGGCGGGCGGGGGATCCTCGGAGACCCAGTACTTC.